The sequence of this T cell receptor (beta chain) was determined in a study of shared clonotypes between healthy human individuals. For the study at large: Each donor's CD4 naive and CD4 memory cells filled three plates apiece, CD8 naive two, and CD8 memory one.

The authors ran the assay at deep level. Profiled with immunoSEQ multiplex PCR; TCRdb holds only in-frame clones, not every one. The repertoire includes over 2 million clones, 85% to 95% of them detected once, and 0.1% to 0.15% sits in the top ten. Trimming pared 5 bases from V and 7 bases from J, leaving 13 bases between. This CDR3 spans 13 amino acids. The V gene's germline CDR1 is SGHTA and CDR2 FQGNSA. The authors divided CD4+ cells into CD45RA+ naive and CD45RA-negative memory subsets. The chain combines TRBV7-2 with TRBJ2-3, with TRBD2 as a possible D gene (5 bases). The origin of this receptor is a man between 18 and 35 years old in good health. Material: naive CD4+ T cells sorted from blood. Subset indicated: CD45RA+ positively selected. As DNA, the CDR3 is TGTGCCAGCAGCGTCTCGAGGGATAATACGCAGTATTTT. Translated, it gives CASSVSRDNTQYF.